This T cell receptor (beta chain) comes out of a study of response to subunit inactivated influenza vaccine. Germline-derived CDR1 and CDR2 are LGHDT and YNNKEL (reference sequence). V lost 4 bases and J 8 bases, leaving 16 bases between the germline ends. There are 14 residues in the CDR3. The table lists this clonotype with many counts. Its antigen is still unknown. Via MiXCR, TCRdb re-called the RT-PCR reads, giving one row per CDR3 protein. The data show hundreds of thousands of distinct CDR3 sequences, with 16% seen just once and around 3% held by the top ten. Whole-study findings and limits: The authors suggested that every seasonal influenza vaccination recruits few new T cells.

The chain uses TRBV3-1 and TRBJ2-3; D possibly corresponds to TRBD2 (7 bases). The clonotype was recovered from a man aged 45 to 70 who received an inactivated influenza vaccine. Here the sequenced sample was CD4+ T cells sorted from PBMCs, taken about 23 months after vaccination. Here the CDR3 DNA reads TGTGCCAGCAGCCCGCTGAGGGGGGGCGGTACGCAGTATTTT. As protein: CASSPLRGGGTQYF.